This is a list of T cell receptor beta chains from one sample in a study of STAT3 mutations in large granular lymphocyte leukemia. Measured with immunoSEQ multiplex PCR; TCRdb has only the in-frame clones, and not every one. The sample lists approximately 17,000 clones; roughly 81% were seen once. Material for sequencing was peripheral blood mononuclear cells. These receptors were obtained from a man aged 50 to 59 with T-cell large granular lymphocyte leukemia. Some clones in this sample may be carry-over from other donors' samples. The CDR3 runs from the conserved cysteine through the conserved F or W. A D gene is named only where the DNA matches it firmly. The size field is filled for only some rows; it gives once, few, many or a size class.

v_gene: TRBV28
d_gene: .
j_gene: TRBJ1-1
abundance: .
CDR3nt: TGTGCCAGCAGTTTTCAGAACATGAACACTGAAGCTTTCTTT
CDR3aa: CASSFQNMNTEAFF

v_gene: TRBV27
d_gene: TRBD2
j_gene: TRBJ2-5
abundance: once
CDR3nt: TGTGCCACCTCCGCGTCTAGCGGGGCCCCCGAGGCCCAGTACTTC
CDR3aa: CATSASSGAPEAQYF

v_gene: TRBV4-1
d_gene: TRBD2
j_gene: TRBJ2-3
abundance: .
CDR3nt: TGCGCCAGCAGCCAAGATCAAGGGCGGGGGAGACGCACAGATACGCAGTATTTT
CDR3aa: CASSQDQGRGRRTDTQYF

v_gene: TRBV10-3
d_gene: .
j_gene: TRBJ1-6
abundance: .
CDR3nt: TGTGCCATCAGTGGATCAGGGTTTTCACCCCTCCACTTT
CDR3aa: CAISGSGFSPLHF

v_gene: TRBV4-1
d_gene: .
j_gene: TRBJ2-7
abundance: .
CDR3nt: TGCGCCAGCAGCATACAAGATTCGGGGTACGAGCAGTACTTC
CDR3aa: CASSIQDSGYEQYF

v_gene: TRBV9
d_gene: .
j_gene: TRBJ2-3
abundance: .
CDR3nt: TGTGCCAGCAGCGTAGGGGCCGGCATCACAGATACGCAGTATTTT
CDR3aa: CASSVGAGITDTQYF

v_gene: TRBV19
d_gene: .
j_gene: TRBJ2-2
abundance: .
CDR3nt: TGTGCCAGTAGTATAGATCGGAGTTTGGGCGGGGAGCTGTTTTTT
CDR3aa: CASSIDRSLGGELFF

v_gene: TRBV7-8
d_gene: .
j_gene: TRBJ2-6
abundance: .
CDR3nt: TGTGCCAGCAGCCCCTACCGGGTCATTCCCAGGACAGGGGCCAACGTCCTGACTTTC
CDR3aa: CASSPYRVIPRTGANVLTF

v_gene: TRBV18
d_gene: .
j_gene: TRBJ1-1
abundance: .
CDR3nt: TGTGCCAGCTCAACGACGGCCCCCATGAGGAACACTGAAGCTTTCTTT
CDR3aa: CASSTTAPMRNTEAFF

v_gene: TRBV25-1
d_gene: .
j_gene: TRBJ1-2
abundance: .
CDR3nt: TGTGCCAGCAGTGACGAGACGAGGGGCTATGGCTACACCTTC
CDR3aa: CASSDETRGYGYTF

v_gene: TRBV19
d_gene: .
j_gene: TRBJ1-4
abundance: .
CDR3nt: TGTGCCAGTAGCTCGGGACGGCTTAATGAAAAACTGTTTTTT
CDR3aa: CASSSGRLNEKLFF

v_gene: TRBV4-1
d_gene: .
j_gene: TRBJ1-2
abundance: few
CDR3nt: TGCGCCAGCAGCCAGTCAGGGTTCTACGGCTACACCTTC
CDR3aa: CASSQSGFYGYTF

v_gene: TRBV2
d_gene: .
j_gene: TRBJ2-7
abundance: .
CDR3nt: TGTGCCAGCAGCGACAACTCCTACGAGCAGTACTTC
CDR3aa: CASSDNSYEQYF

v_gene: TRBV15
d_gene: TRBD2
j_gene: TRBJ2-1
abundance: .
CDR3nt: TGTGCCACCAGCAGAGAAGCGGGAGGGGGCCTAGAGCAGTTCTTC
CDR3aa: CATSREAGGGLEQFF

v_gene: TRBV28
d_gene: .
j_gene: TRBJ2-1
abundance: .
CDR3nt: TGTGCCAGCATGGGCAGTGTCAATGAGCAGTTCTTC
CDR3aa: CASMGSVNEQFF

v_gene: TRBV29-1
d_gene: .
j_gene: TRBJ1-1
abundance: .
CDR3nt: TGCAGCGCTTCGTACAACACTGAAGCTTTCTTT
CDR3aa: CSASYNTEAFF

v_gene: TRBV30
d_gene: TRBD1
j_gene: TRBJ1-1
abundance: .
CDR3nt: TGTGCCTGGAGACAGGGGACTGAAGCTTTCTTT
CDR3aa: CAWRQGTEAFF

v_gene: TRBV7-2
d_gene: .
j_gene: TRBJ1-5
abundance: .
CDR3nt: TGTGCCAGCAGCTTTCATAGCAATCAGCCCCAGCATTTT
CDR3aa: CASSFHSNQPQHF

v_gene: TRBV7-8
d_gene: .
j_gene: TRBJ2-3
abundance: .
CDR3nt: TGTGCCAGCAGCTTAGTTGGAGAGTTGGATACGCAGTATTTT
CDR3aa: CASSLVGELDTQYF

v_gene: TRBV11-2
d_gene: TRBD2
j_gene: TRBJ2-3
abundance: .
CDR3nt: TGTGCCAGCAGCTTAGGCCTAGCGGGGATTGGAGATACGCAGTATTTT
CDR3aa: CASSLGLAGIGDTQYF

v_gene: TRBV7-2
d_gene: .
j_gene: TRBJ2-5
abundance: once
CDR3nt: TGTGCCAGCAGCTTAGCTCAAGAGACCCAGTACTTC
CDR3aa: CASSLAQETQYF

v_gene: TRBV2
d_gene: .
j_gene: TRBJ2-6
abundance: .
CDR3nt: TGTGCCAGCAGAAACCAGGGGGGCTCTGGGGCCAACGTCCTGACTTTC
CDR3aa: CASRNQGGSGANVLTF

v_gene: TRBV11-3
d_gene: .
j_gene: TRBJ2-7
abundance: .
CDR3nt: TGTGCCAGCAGTGAAAGTCCGGGCTACTCCTACGAGCAGTACTTC
CDR3aa: CASSESPGYSYEQYF

v_gene: TRBV30
d_gene: .
j_gene: TRBJ1-6
abundance: .
CDR3nt: TGTGCCTGGAGTGAGACAGATAATTCACCCCTCCACTTT
CDR3aa: CAWSETDNSPLHF

v_gene: TRBV9
d_gene: .
j_gene: TRBJ1-4
abundance: .
CDR3nt: TGTGCCAGCAGCGTAGGCGCAATAGATAATGAAAAACTGTTTTTT
CDR3aa: CASSVGAIDNEKLFF

v_gene: TRBV7-9
d_gene: .
j_gene: TRBJ1-4
abundance: few
CDR3nt: TGTGCCAGCAGCTCAATCCGGGACCCAAATGAAAAACTGTTTTTT
CDR3aa: CASSSIRDPNEKLFF

v_gene: TRBV9
d_gene: .
j_gene: TRBJ2-5
abundance: .
CDR3nt: TGTGCCAGCAGCGTGGACGTTCAAGCAGAGACCCAGTACTTC
CDR3aa: CASSVDVQAETQYF

v_gene: TRBV7-9
d_gene: .
j_gene: TRBJ2-5
abundance: once
CDR3nt: TGTGCCAGCAAGGGTTACCAAGAGACCCAGTACTTC
CDR3aa: CASKGYQETQYF

v_gene: TRBV14
d_gene: .
j_gene: TRBJ1-4
abundance: .
CDR3nt: TGTGCCAGCAGCGAAGGGAGGCTTCGAGAAAAACTGTTTTTT
CDR3aa: CASSEGRLREKLFF

v_gene: TRBV7-3
d_gene: TRBD2
j_gene: TRBJ2-5
abundance: .
CDR3nt: TGTGCCAGCAGTTCGGGACTAGCGGGGGTTGGAGAGACCCAGTACTTC
CDR3aa: CASSSGLAGVGETQYF

v_gene: TRBV2
d_gene: TRBD2
j_gene: TRBJ2-1
abundance: .
CDR3nt: TGTGCCAGCAGCACTAGCGCGTACAATGAGCAGTTCTTC
CDR3aa: CASSTSAYNEQFF

v_gene: TRBV6-5
d_gene: .
j_gene: TRBJ1-2
abundance: .
CDR3nt: TGTGCCAGCAGTTATGAGACAAACTATGGCTACACCTTC
CDR3aa: CASSYETNYGYTF

v_gene: TRBV7-9
d_gene: .
j_gene: TRBJ2-5
abundance: .
CDR3nt: TGTGCCAGCAGCTTAGGGACCCAAGAGACCCAGTACTTC
CDR3aa: CASSLGTQETQYF

v_gene: TRBV11-2
d_gene: .
j_gene: TRBJ2-7
abundance: .
CDR3nt: TGTGCCAGCAGCTTGCAACAGGGTACGGGGAACGAGCAGTACTTC
CDR3aa: CASSLQQGTGNEQYF

v_gene: TRBV5-4
d_gene: .
j_gene: TRBJ1-1
abundance: .
CDR3nt: TGTGCCAGCAGCTTTAGACAGCTGAACACTGAAGCTTTCTTT
CDR3aa: CASSFRQLNTEAFF

v_gene: TRBV9
d_gene: .
j_gene: TRBJ1-2
abundance: .
CDR3nt: TGTGCCAGCAGCGTAGCGTGGCAGGGGAAAGGCTACACCTTC
CDR3aa: CASSVAWQGKGYTF

v_gene: TRBV7-8
d_gene: .
j_gene: TRBJ1-4
abundance: .
CDR3nt: TGTGCCAGCAGCCCGACAGCCAACAGTGAAAAACTGTTTTTT
CDR3aa: CASSPTANSEKLFF